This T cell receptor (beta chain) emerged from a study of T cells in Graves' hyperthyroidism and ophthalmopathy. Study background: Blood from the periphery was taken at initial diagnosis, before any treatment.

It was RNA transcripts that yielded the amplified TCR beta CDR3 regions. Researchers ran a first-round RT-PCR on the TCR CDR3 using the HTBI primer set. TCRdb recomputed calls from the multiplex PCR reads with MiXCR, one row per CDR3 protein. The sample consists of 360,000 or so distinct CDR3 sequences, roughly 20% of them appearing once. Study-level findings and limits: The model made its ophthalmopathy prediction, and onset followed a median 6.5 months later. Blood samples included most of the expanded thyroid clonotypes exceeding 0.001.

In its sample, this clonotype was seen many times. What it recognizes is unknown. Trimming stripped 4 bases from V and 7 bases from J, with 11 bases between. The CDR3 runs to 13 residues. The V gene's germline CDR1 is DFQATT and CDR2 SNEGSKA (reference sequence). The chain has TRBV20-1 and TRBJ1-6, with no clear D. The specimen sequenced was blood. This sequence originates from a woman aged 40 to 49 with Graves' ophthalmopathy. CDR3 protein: CSAKVGGNSPLHF. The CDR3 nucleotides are TGCAGTGCTAAGGTCGGAGGGAATTCACCCCTCCACTTT.